The T cell receptor beta chain described here comes from a study of cytomegalovirus exposure and HLA in healthy donors. PCR primers comprised 60 Vbeta and 13 Jbeta primers. The protocol was immunoSEQ multiplex PCR, while the TCRdb copy is restricted to in-frame clones and leaves out a portion. This repertoire shows some 190,000 clones, 85% found once; its top ten account for 1%. Trimming at V came to 6 bases and at J to 5 bases, leaving 6 bases not matched to a gene. Germline assignment: CDR1 MDHEN and CDR2 SYDVKM. The CDR3 runs to 13 residues. The source material was PBMCs. The receptor comes from a boy aged 2 to 10 in good health and CMV-seronegative. The rearrangement links TRBV28 to TRBJ1-1, with TRBD1 matching over 7 bases. The DNA for the CDR3 is TGTGCCAGCAGCCCTTCAGGGGGGACTGAAGCTTTCTTT. Translation gives CASSPSGGTEAFF.